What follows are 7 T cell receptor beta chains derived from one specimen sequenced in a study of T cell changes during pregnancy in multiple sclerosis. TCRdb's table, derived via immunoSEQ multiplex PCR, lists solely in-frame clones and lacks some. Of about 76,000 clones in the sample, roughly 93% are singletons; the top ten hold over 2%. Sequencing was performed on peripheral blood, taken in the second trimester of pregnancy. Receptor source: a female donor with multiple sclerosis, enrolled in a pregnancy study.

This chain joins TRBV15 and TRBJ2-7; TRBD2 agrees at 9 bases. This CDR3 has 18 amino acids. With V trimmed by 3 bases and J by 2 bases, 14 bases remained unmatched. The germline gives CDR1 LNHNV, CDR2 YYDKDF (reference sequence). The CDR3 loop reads CATSSRGQRGAATYEQYF. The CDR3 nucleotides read TGTGCCACCAGCAGTCGGGGCCAGCGGGGGGCCGCAACCTACGAGCAGTACTTC.

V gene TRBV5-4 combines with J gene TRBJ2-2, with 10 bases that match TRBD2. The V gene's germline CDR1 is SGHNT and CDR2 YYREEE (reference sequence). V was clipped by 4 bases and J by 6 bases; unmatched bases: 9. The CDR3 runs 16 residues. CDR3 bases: TGTGCCAGCAGCAAAACTAGCGGGGCGTTCGCCGGGGAGCTGTTTTTT. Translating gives CASSKTSGAFAGELFF.

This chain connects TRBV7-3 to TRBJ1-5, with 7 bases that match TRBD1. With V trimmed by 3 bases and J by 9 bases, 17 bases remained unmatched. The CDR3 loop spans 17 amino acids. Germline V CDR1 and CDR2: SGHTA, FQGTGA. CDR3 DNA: TGTGCCAGCAGCTTCAAAGTAGGACAGGACTCTAGAGGGCCCCAGCATTTT. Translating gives CASSFKVGQDSRGPQHF.

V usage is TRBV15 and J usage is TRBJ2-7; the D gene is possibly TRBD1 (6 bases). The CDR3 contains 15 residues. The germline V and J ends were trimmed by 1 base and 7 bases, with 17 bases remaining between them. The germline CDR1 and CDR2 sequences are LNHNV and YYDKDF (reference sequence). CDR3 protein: CATSRGLAGVIEQYF. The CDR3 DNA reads TGTGCCACCAGCAGAGGATTGGCAGGGGTGATTGAGCAGTACTTC.

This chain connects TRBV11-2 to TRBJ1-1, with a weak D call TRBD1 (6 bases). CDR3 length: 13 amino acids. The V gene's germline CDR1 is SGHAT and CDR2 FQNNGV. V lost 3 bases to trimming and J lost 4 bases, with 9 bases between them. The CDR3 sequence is CASSLPGATEAFF. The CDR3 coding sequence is TGTGCCAGCAGCTTGCCAGGGGCCACTGAAGCTTTCTTT. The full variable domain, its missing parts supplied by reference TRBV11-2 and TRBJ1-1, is EAGVAQSPRYKIIEKRQSVAFWCNPISGHATLYWYQQILGQGPKLLIQFQNNGVVDDSQLPKDRFSAERLKGVDSTLKIQPAKLEDSAVYLCASSLPGATEAFFGQGTRLTVV.

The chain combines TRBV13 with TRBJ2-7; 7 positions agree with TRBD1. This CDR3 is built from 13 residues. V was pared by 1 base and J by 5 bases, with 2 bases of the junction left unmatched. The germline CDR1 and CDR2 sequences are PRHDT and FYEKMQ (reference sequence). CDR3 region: CASSLVGGDEQYF. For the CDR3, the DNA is TGTGCCAGCAGCTTAGTAGGGGGCGACGAGCAGTACTTC.

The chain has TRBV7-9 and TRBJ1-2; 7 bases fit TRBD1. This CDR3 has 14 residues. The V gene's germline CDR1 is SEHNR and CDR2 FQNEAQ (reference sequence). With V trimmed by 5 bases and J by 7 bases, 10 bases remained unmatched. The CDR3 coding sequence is TGTGCCAGCAGCGCCGGGACAGCTTCGAGTGGCTACACCTTC. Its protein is CASSAGTASSGYTF.